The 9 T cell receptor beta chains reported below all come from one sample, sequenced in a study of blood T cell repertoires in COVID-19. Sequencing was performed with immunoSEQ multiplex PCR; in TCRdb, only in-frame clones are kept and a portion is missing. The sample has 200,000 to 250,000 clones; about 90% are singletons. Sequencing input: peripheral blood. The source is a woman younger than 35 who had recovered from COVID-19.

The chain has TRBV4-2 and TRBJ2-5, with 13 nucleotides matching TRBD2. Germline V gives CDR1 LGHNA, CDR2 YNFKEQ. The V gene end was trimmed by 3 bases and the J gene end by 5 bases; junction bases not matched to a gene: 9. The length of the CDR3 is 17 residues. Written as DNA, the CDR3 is TGTGCCAGCAGCCAGGGAGGGACTAGCGGGACGGTGGAGACCCAGTACTTC. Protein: CASSQGGTSGTVETQYF.

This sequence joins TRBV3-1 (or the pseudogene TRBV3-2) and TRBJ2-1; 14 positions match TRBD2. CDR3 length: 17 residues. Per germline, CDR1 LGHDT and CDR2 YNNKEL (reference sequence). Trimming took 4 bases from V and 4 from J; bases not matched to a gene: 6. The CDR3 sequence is CASSPGLAGVTYNEQFF. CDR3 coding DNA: TGTGCCAGCAGCCCGGGACTAGCGGGAGTGACTTACAATGAGCAGTTCTTC.

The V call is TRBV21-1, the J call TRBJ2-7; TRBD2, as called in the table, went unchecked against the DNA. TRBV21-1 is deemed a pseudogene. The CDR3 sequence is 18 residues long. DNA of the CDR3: TGTGCCAGCAGCAAAGGCGGGGACCTTGGGGCCAGCTCCTACGAGCAGTACTTC. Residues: CASSKGGDLGASSYEQYF.

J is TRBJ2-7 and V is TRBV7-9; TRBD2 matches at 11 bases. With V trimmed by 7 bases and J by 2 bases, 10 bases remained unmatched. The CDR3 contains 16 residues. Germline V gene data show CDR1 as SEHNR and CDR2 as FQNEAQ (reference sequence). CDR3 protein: CASISIAGGKTYEQYF. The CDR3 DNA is TGTGCCAGCATCTCCATAGCGGGAGGGAAAACCTACGAGCAGTACTTC.

The CDR3 coding sequence is TGTGCCAGCAGCTTAGCGCTTGCGGACAATGAGCAGTTCTTC. Translating gives CASSLALADNEQFF. The chain has TRBV7-7 and TRBJ2-1; D is unresolved. This CDR3 is built from 14 residues. Germline V gene lookup returns CDR1 SSHAT and CDR2 FNYEAQ (reference sequence). Trimming left V 0 bases short and J 5 bases short, with 8 bases between.

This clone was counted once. The CDR3 here is CASSPIDRDGQPQHF. The DNA of the CDR3 is TGTGCCAGCAGTCCGATCGACAGGGACGGACAGCCCCAGCATTTT. V usage is TRBV6-5 and J usage is TRBJ1-5; TRBD1 agrees at 7 bases. Germline V gives CDR1 MNHEY, CDR2 SVGAGI. V dropped 5 bases and J dropped 7; count of bases not matched to a gene: 11. The CDR3 extends over 15 amino acids.

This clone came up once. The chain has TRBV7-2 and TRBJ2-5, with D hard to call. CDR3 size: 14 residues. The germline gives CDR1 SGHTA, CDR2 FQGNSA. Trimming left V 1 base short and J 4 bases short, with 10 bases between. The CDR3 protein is CASSLGGLVETQYF. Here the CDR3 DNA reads TGTGCCAGCAGCTTAGGTGGCCTGGTAGAGACCCAGTACTTC.

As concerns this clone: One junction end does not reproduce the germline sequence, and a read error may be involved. The CDR3 DNA is TGTGCCGGCAGCTTTGGGGAGTGGGGAATGAACACTGAAGCTTTCTTT. This translates into CAGSFGEWGMNTEAFF. The chain couples TRBV11-2 to TRBJ1-1; D ambiguous. There are 16 residues in the CDR3. Looked up from germline, CDR1 is SGHAT and CDR2 is FQNNGV.

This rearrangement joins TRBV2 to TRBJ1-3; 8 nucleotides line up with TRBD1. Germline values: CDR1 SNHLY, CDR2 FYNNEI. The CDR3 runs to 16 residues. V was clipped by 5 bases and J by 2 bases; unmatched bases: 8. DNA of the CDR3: TGTGCCAGCAGTCGACAGGGGCGAGCCACTGGAAACACCATATATTTT. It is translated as CASSRQGRATGNTIYF.